This is a list of T cell receptor beta chains from one sample in a study of T cell repertoires in cytomegalovirus infection. TCRdb reprocessed the reads via MiXCR and lists one record per CDR3 protein. The table lists 570,000 or so distinct CDR3 sequences, 40% of them singletons. These receptors' targets are unknown. Here the sequenced sample was cultured PBMCs, taken from culture after CMV antigen stimulation. The source is a human donor in good health (CMV status not recorded). Some clones in this sample may be carry-over from other donors' samples. The CDR3 runs from the conserved cysteine through the conserved F or W. The order of the fields is D gene, V gene, clone size, J gene, CDR3 DNA, CDR3 protein. A D gene is named only where the DNA matches it firmly. Where a row states a size, it is once, few, many or the class of an expanded clone; other rows omit it.

.,TRBV12-5,.,TRBJ1-2,TGTGCTAGTGGTCCCGGAACCGGGAACTATGGCTACACCTTC,CASGPGTGNYGYTF
TRBD1,TRBV28,few,TRBJ2-3,TGTGCCAGCGGGCGGGACAGGGTTCCAGATACGCAGTATTTT,CASGRDRVPDTQYF
.,TRBV5-1,.,TRBJ2-7,TGCGCCAGCAGTCCCGGGGGAGTTTCCTACGAGCAGTACTTC,CASSPGGVSYEQYF
.,TRBV24-1,.,TRBJ1-2,TGTGCCACCAGTGACCTTGGTTATGGCTACACCTTC,CATSDLGYGYTF
TRBD2,TRBV11-2,.,TRBJ2-2,TGTGCCAGCAGGCGTCCTTTTCTAGCGGAGAACACCGGGGAGCTGTTTTTT,CASRRPFLAENTGELFF
.,TRBV6-5,.,TRBJ2-7,TGTGCCAGCAGTTATGGGGGTATCTACGAGCAGTACTTC,CASSYGGIYEQYF
.,TRBV15,.,TRBJ2-7,TGTGCCACCAGCAGAGACCTGGTCGGAACCTACGAGCAGTACTTC,CATSRDLVGTYEQYF
.,TRBV5-6,.,TRBJ1-2,TGTGCCAGCAGCCCTCAAGGCCTTAACTATGGCTACACCTTC,CASSPQGLNYGYTF
.,TRBV7-9,few,TRBJ2-7,TGTGCCAGCAGCTCTTCAGGACAGACCTACTACGAGCAGTACTTC,CASSSSGQTYYEQYF
.,TRBV7-2,many,TRBJ1-1,TGTGCCAGCAGCCCGATCAGAGACCGAAGGACTGAAGCTTTCTTT,CASSPIRDRRTEAFF
TRBD2,TRBV19,few,TRBJ2-3,TGTGCCAGTAGAGGCCCTAGCGGGAGAATCGCGGATACGCAGTATTTT,CASRGPSGRIADTQYF
.,TRBV7-9,few,TRBJ2-1,TGTGCCAGCAGCTTAACGGGAGTGGTCCCCAATGAGCAGTTCTTC,CASSLTGVVPNEQFF
.,TRBV6-1,few,TRBJ1-1,TGTGCCAGCAGTCATGTGGGGGGGAACACTGAAGCTTTCTTT,CASSHVGGNTEAFF
.,TRBV4-2,.,TRBJ1-4,TGTGCCAGCAGCCAGCAGGACGGATCAACTAATGAAAAACTGTTTTTT,CASSQQDGSTNEKLFF
.,TRBV4-1,few,TRBJ1-2,TGCGCCAGCAGCCAAGAAGGCCAGGCAGACTATGGCTACACCTTC,CASSQEGQADYGYTF
TRBD1,TRBV7-2,many,TRBJ1-2,TGTGCCAGCACCGGACAGGGGTTACATGGCTACACCTTC,CASTGQGLHGYTF
TRBD1,TRBV18,.,TRBJ2-1,TGTGCCAGCTCACCTCCGGGACAGGGTCCCTACAATGAGCAGTTCTTC,CASSPPGQGPYNEQFF
TRBD2,TRBV5-6,.,TRBJ2-5,TGTGCCAGCAGCGGGACCGGGAGGGAGTACCAAGAGACCCAGTACTTC,CASSGTGREYQETQYF
.,TRBV7-2,many,TRBJ1-2,TGTGCCAGCAGCTTACGACCGATCTATGGCTACACCTTC,CASSLRPIYGYTF
.,TRBV12-3/TRBV12-4,.,TRBJ1-5,TGTGCCAGCAGCCCGGGAAGCGACGTTCCCCAGCATTTT,CASSPGSDVPQHF
.,TRBV19,.,TRBJ1-6,TGTGCCAGTACTTCAGAGTTTAATTCACCCCTCCACTTT,CASTSEFNSPLHF
TRBD1,TRBV29-1,.,TRBJ1-1,TGCAGCGCTCGCCCCCCAGGGGGCCAATTAAACACTGAAGCTTTCTTT,CSARPPGGQLNTEAFF
.,TRBV7-6,.,TRBJ2-5,TGTGCCAGCAGCCAGGGGGGCACCGCATTTTTACAAGAGACCCAGTACTTC,CASSQGGTAFLQETQYF
.,TRBV2,few,TRBJ1-3,TGTGCCAGCAGGGCACAGGGAAACACCATATATTTT,CASRAQGNTIYF